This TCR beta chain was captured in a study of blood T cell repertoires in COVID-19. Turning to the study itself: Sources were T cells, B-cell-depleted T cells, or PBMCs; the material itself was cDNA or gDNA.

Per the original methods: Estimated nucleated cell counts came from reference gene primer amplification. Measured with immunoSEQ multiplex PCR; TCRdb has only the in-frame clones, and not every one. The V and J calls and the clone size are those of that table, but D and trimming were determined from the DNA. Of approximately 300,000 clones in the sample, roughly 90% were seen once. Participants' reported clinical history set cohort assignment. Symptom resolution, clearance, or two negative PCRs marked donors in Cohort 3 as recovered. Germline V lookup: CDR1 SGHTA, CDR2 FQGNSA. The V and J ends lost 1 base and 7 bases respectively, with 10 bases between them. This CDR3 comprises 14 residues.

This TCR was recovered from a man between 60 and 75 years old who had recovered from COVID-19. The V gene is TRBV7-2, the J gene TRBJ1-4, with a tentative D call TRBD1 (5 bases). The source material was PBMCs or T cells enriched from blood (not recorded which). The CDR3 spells CASSLGVGPEKLFF. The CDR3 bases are TGTGCCAGCAGCTTAGGGGTGGGGCCTGAAAAACTGTTTTTT.